What follows are 7 T cell receptor beta chains derived from one specimen sequenced in a study of blood T cells in healthy people across ages. Combining a sample-barcoded 5' primer with a J-beta primer mix, a second PCR ran for about 7 to 11 cycles. TCRdb used MiXCR to reprocess the 5' RACE reads, holding one entry per CDR3 protein. The sample holds about 1.5 million distinct CDR3 sequences; roughly 43% are singletons and the top ten take 4%. Sequences were obtained from blood. Source of these receptors: a woman younger than 35 in good health.

To note about this clonotype: Its ends do not fully match the called genes, so a read error is possible. The rearrangement joins TRBV6-6 to TRBJ1-6; TRBD1 aligns across 7 bases. The CDR3 has 14 amino acids. Germline CDR1 MNHNY, CDR2 SVGAGI (reference sequence). CDR3 residues: CASGYRGDSSPLHF. The CDR3 DNA sequence: TGTGCCAGCGGTTACCGAGGGGACAGTTCACCCCTCCACTTT.

A word on this clonotype: The junction departs from germline at one end; a sequencing error may be responsible. The chain has TRBV7-2 and TRBJ1-5, with 7 bases aligning to TRBD1. Germline assignment: CDR1 SGHTA and CDR2 FQGNSA. This CDR3 contains 16 residues. The CDR3 region has the DNA TGTGCCAGCAGTTTAGAAGGGGGCTGGAGCAGTCAGCCCCAGCATTTT. Protein: CASSLEGGWSSQPQHF.

In its sample, this clonotype was seen a few times. V gene TRBV5-1 combines with J gene TRBJ1-1; maybe TRBD1 (5 bases). Deletions cut 5 bases from V and 2 bases from J, with 13 bases between. The germline V gene encodes CDR1 SGHRS and CDR2 YFSETQ. CDR3 length: 14 amino acids. For the CDR3, the DNA is TGCGCCAGCAGTTTTGACAGTGTAAACACTGAAGCTTTCTTT. Its protein is CASSFDSVNTEAFF.

This clonotype was observed a handful of times. The V gene is TRBV10-3, the J gene TRBJ2-4, with 7 bases identical to TRBD2. The germline gives CDR1 ENHRY, CDR2 SYGVKD. V lost 4 bases and J lost 2; bases outside the gene matches: 5. The CDR3 totals 15 residues. For the CDR3, the DNA is TGTGCCATCAGTGGGGGGGGGGTTTCCAAAAACATTCAGTACTTC. Encoded protein: CAISGGGVSKNIQYF.

This chain connects TRBV6-2 or TRBV6-3 to TRBJ2-2; no clear D. Trimming cost V 11 bases and J 2 bases, with 18 bases left between them. Germline V gives CDR1 MNHEY, CDR2 SVGEGT. The CDR3 is made up of 15 amino acids. In nucleotides, the CDR3 is TGTGCCGGCGGAACGGTTCAGACTAACACCGGGGAGCTGTTTTTT. It specifies CAGGTVQTNTGELFF.

The J gene is TRBJ1-4, the V gene TRBV30, with 10 bases aligning to TRBD1. The CDR3 spans 13 residues. V was pared by 6 bases and J by 8 bases, with 6 bases of the junction left unmatched. The germline V gene encodes CDR1 GTSNPN and CDR2 SVGIG (reference sequence). CDR3 loop: CACRDRGEEKLFF. CDR3 DNA sequence: TGTGCCTGCCGGGACAGGGGAGAAGAAAAACTGTTTTTT.

V is TRBV9 and J is TRBJ2-7; D is perhaps TRBD1 (6 bases). Looked up from germline, CDR1 is SGDLS and CDR2 is YYNGEE. The CDR3 has 14 residues. V shed 1 base and J shed 5 bases, with 13 bases lying between them. As DNA, the CDR3 is TGTGCCAGCAGCGTACAGGGGTTTGCCAACGAGCAGTACTTC. Translation gives CASSVQGFANEQYF.